These 2 T cell receptor beta chains came from one sample sequenced in a study of CD8 T cells in ankylosing spondylitis. TCRdb re-derived calls from the 5' RACE reads in MiXCR, one entry per CDR3 protein. Found here are about 160,000 distinct CDR3 sequences, 18% of them singletons; the top ten hold approximately 8%. Sequences were obtained from blood, either unsorted or a sorted T cell fraction (not recorded which). The receptor source for this set is a male donor with ankylosing spondylitis or in good health (not recorded which).

This clonotype was observed a handful of times. The chain has TRBV20-1 and TRBJ2-7, with 9 positions matching TRBD2. Germline V gene sequence: CDR1 DFQATT, CDR2 SNEGSKA (reference sequence). The V segment lost 5 bases and the J segment 6 bases; nucleotides outside the gene matches: 11. The CDR3 has 14 amino acids. Here the CDR3 reads CSAGLSGRTSEQYF. The CDR3 nucleotides are TGCAGTGCTGGATTGAGCGGGAGGACGAGCGAGCAGTACTTC.

This clonotype was seen ten or more times. The rearrangement links TRBV5-1 to TRBJ1-5; weak D call: TRBD1 (6 bases). Trimming took off 4 bases at V and 2 bases at J, with 13 bases between the two ends. Germline V gene lookup returns CDR1 SGHRS and CDR2 YFSETQ. This CDR3 has 15 amino acids. This CDR3 reads CASSPTPGGNQPQHF. Here the CDR3 DNA reads TGCGCCAGCAGCCCGACCCCAGGGGGCAATCAGCCCCAGCATTTT. The full variable domain, completed using reference TRBV5-1 and TRBJ1-5, is KAGVTQTPRYLIKTRGQQVTLSCSPISGHRSVSWYQQTPGQGLQFLFEYFSETQRNKGNFPGRFSGRQFSNSRSEMNVSTLELGDSALYLCASSPTPGGNQPQHFGDGTRLSIL.